Sequencing of this TCR beta chain was carried out in a study of blood T cells in healthy people across ages. General study results and limits: Roughly linear age-related decline in beta diversity appeared, significant by age approximately 43. Any changes in expanded clonotypes were possibly confounded, as donor CMV status remained unknown.

Per individual sample, total RNA of at least 6 micrograms was extracted. This clonotype was counted many times. Its specificity is not known. The germline V gene encodes CDR1 WNHNN and CDR2 SYGVQD (reference sequence). Trimming took 2 bases from V and 4 from J; bases not matched to a gene: 4. The CDR3 runs to 15 residues. A second PCR, run for about 6 to 12 cycles, used a sample-barcoded 5' primer plus a J-beta primer mix. TCRdb reprocessed the 5' RACE reads with MiXCR, giving one entry per CDR3 protein. The sample carries around 900,000 distinct CDR3 sequences, under 35% recorded once. The gene calls are TRBV10-1 and TRBJ2-1; 8 bases fit TRBD1. The sequenced material came from blood. This receptor was identified in a woman of 80 years or more in good health. The CDR3 reads CASSEDRGWYNEQFF. CDR3 coding DNA: TGCGCCAGCAGTGAGGACAGGGGCTGGTACAATGAGCAGTTCTTC.